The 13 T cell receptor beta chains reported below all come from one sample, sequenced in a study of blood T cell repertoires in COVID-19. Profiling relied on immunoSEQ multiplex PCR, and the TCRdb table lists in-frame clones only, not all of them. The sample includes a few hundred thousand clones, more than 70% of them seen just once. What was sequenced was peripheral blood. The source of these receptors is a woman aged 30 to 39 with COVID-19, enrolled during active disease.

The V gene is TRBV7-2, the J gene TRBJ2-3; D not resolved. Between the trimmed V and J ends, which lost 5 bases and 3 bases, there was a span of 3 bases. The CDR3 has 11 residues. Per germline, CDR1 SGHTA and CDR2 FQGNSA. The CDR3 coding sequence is TGTGCCAGCAGCGAGACAGATACGCAGTATTTT. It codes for CASSETDTQYF.

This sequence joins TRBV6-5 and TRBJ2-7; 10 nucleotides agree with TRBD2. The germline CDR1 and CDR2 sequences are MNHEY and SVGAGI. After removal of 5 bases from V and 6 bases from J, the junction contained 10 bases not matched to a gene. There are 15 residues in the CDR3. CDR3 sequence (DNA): TGTGCCAGCAGTCTATTAAGCGGGAGGGCCAGCGAGCAGTACTTC. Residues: CASSLLSGRASEQYF.

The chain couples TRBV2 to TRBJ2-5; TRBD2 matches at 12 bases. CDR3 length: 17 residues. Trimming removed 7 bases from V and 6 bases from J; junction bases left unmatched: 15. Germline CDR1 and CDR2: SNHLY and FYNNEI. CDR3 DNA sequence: TGTGCCAGCACCGAAAGGGGTTGGACTAGCGGGATAAAGACCCAGTACTTC. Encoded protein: CASTERGWTSGIKTQYF.

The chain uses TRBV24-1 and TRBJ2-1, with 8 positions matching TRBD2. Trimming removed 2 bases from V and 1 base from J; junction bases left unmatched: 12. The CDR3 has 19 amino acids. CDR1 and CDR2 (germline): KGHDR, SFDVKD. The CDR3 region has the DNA TGTGCCACCAGTGATTCGACTCCGGAAGCGGGAGATTCCTACAATGAGCAGTTCTTC. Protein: CATSDSTPEAGDSYNEQFF.

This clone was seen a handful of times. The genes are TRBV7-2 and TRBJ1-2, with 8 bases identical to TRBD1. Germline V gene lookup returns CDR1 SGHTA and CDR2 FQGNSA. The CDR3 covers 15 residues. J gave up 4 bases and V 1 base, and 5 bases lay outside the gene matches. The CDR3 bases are TGTGCCAGCAGCTTAGGGCAGGGGGCTACCTATGGCTACACCTTC. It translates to CASSLGQGATYGYTF.

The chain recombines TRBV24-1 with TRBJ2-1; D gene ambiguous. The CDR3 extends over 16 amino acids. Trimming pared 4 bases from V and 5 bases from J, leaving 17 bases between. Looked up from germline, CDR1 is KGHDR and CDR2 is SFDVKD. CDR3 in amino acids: CATSERAASFHNEQFF. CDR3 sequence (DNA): TGTGCCACCAGTGAGAGAGCCGCGTCTTTTCACAATGAGCAGTTCTTC.

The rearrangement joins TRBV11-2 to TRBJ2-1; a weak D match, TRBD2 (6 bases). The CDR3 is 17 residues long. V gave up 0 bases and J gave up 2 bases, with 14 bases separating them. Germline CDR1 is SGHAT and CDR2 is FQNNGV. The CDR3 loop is CASSLDLGPGAYNEQFF. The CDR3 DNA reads TGTGCCAGCAGCTTAGATCTGGGGCCGGGGGCCTACAATGAGCAGTTCTTC.

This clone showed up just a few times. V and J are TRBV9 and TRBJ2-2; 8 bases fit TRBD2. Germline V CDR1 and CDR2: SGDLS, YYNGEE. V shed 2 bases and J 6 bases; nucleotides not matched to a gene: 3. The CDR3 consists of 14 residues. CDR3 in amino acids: CASSVSGRAGELFF. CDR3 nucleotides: TGTGCCAGCAGCGTGAGCGGGAGAGCCGGGGAGCTGTTTTTT.

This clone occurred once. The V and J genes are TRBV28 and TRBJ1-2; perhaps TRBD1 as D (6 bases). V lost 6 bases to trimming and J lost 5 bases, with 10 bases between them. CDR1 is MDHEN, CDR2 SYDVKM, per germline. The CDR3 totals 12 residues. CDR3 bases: TGTGCCAGCAGCCGGGACATTTATGGCTACACCTTC. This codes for CASSRDIYGYTF.

Written as DNA, the CDR3 is TGTGCCAGCAGCTATCTGGCGGCAGCTGAGCAGTACTTC. Protein: CASSYLAAAEQYF. The V and J genes are TRBV4-2 and TRBJ2-7, with D uncertain. Deletions cut 5 bases from V and 7 bases from J, with 15 bases between. There are 13 residues in the CDR3. The germline gives CDR1 LGHNA, CDR2 YNFKEQ.

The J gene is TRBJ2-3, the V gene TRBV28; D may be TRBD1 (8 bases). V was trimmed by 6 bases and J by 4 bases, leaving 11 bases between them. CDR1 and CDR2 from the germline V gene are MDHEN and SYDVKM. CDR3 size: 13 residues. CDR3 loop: CASRTGGADTQYF. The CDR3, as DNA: TGTGCCAGCAGAACAGGGGGGGCAGATACGCAGTATTTT.

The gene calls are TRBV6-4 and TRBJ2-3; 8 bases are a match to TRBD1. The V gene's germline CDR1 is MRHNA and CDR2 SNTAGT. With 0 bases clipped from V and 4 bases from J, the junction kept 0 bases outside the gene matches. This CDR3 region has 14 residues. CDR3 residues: CASSDSTGADTQYF. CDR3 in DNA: TGTGCCAGCAGTGACTCGACAGGGGCAGATACGCAGTATTTT.

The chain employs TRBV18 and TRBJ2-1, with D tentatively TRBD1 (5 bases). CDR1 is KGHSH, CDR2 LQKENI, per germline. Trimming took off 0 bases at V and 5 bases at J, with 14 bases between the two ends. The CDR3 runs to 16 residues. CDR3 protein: CASSPPGRVGHNEQFF. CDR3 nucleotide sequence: TGTGCCAGCTCACCACCGGGCAGGGTCGGGCACAATGAGCAGTTCTTC. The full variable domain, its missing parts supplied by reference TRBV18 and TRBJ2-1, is NAGVMQNPRHLVRRRGQEARLRCSPMKGHSHVYWYRQLPEEGLKFMVYLQKENIIDESGMPKERFSAEFPKEGPSILRIQQVVRGDSAAYFCASSPPGRVGHNEQFFGPGTRLTVL.